These T cell receptor beta chains were read from a single sample in a study of T-cell memory formation after mild COVID-19. TCRdb reprocessed the 5' RACE reads via MiXCR and lists one record per CDR3 protein. The table has about 430,000 distinct CDR3 sequences, 24% seen once; the top ten hold around 8.7%. Input material: PBMCs or a T cell subset sorted from them (not recorded which). The receptors shown here come from an adult woman who had mild COVID-19 (a few samples of this study predate the infection). Cell type and time point are not known. Both conserved end residues are part of each CDR3. The D gene is left open where the match is weak. The size entry is marked missing in some rows and otherwise reads once, few, many or a size class.

d_gene,v_gene,j_gene,abundance,CDR3aa,CDR3nt
TRBD1,TRBV24-1,TRBJ1-5,NA,CATSDSTGGSNQPQHF,TGTGCCACCAGTGATTCGACAGGGGGAAGCAATCAGCCCCAGCATTTT
NA,TRBV6-5,TRBJ1-1,few,CATGHLNTEAFF,TGTGCCACGGGGCATCTGAACACTGAAGCTTTCTTT
NA,TRBV7-9,TRBJ1-3,few,CASSFGKGDSGNTIYF,TGTGCCAGCAGCTTCGGAAAAGGTGACTCTGGAAACACCATATATTTT
NA,TRBV4-3,TRBJ1-5,few,CASSQDRRHFGQPQHF,TGCGCCAGCAGCCAAGATCGGCGACACTTCGGTCAGCCCCAGCATTTT
NA,TRBV5-6,TRBJ2-3,NA,CASSPDLSLTGADTQYF,TGTGCCAGCAGCCCCGATCTAAGCCTGACAGGCGCAGATACGCAGTATTTT
TRBD1,TRBV6-1,TRBJ1-5,few,CASRTGVTDQPQHF,TGTGCCAGCAGGACAGGGGTTACGGATCAGCCCCAGCATTTT
TRBD2,TRBV20-1,TRBJ2-2,NA,CSAYRLAGGPNTGELFF,TGCAGTGCCTACCGACTAGCGGGGGGGCCGAACACCGGGGAGCTGTTTTTT
TRBD2,TRBV12-3/TRBV12-4,TRBJ2-5,few,CASSLLAGGGQETQYF,TGTGCCAGCAGTCTACTAGCGGGAGGAGGCCAAGAGACCCAGTACTTC
TRBD1,TRBV7-8,TRBJ2-5,few,CASSLNPVADRQETQYF,TGTGCCAGCAGCTTGAATCCCGTGGCGGACAGGCAAGAGACCCAGTACTTC
NA,TRBV7-8,TRBJ2-1,few,CASSFGWGVRYNEQFF,TGTGCCAGCAGCTTCGGGTGGGGGGTCCGCTACAATGAGCAGTTCTTC
TRBD1,TRBV20-1,TRBJ1-2,few,CSARDARGIGGYTF,TGCAGTGCTAGAGATGCCAGGGGGATCGGTGGCTACACCTTC
TRBD2,TRBV2,TRBJ2-7,many,CASNGGGLYEQYF,TGTGCCAGCAATGGCGGGGGTTTATACGAGCAGTACTTC
NA,TRBV6-5,TRBJ1-1,NA,CASSYTEEGLNTEAFF,TGTGCCAGCAGTTACACCGAGGAGGGCCTGAACACTGAAGCTTTCTTT
NA,TRBV2,TRBJ1-6,NA,CASRARDTNNSPLHF,TGTGCCAGCAGAGCCCGGGACACCAATAATTCACCCCTCCACTTT
TRBD2,TRBV20-1,TRBJ2-1,NA,CSARPLAGTYNEQFF,TGCAGTGCTAGACCTCTAGCGGGAACGTACAATGAGCAGTTCTTC
NA,TRBV12-3/TRBV12-4,TRBJ2-7,NA,CASSLAGTVYEQYF,TGTGCCAGCAGTTTAGCAGGGACCGTCTACGAGCAGTACTTC
TRBD2,TRBV20-1,TRBJ2-1,few,CSARDGSGRGEQFF,TGCAGTGCTAGAGATGGGAGCGGGAGAGGTGAGCAGTTCTTC
NA,TRBV7-9,TRBJ1-1,few,CASSFPPDSAGTEAFF,TGTGCCAGCAGCTTCCCCCCAGACAGCGCGGGGACTGAAGCTTTCTTT
NA,TRBV9,TRBJ2-7,NA,CASSVSGSHYEQYF,TGTGCCAGCAGCGTATCAGGGAGCCACTACGAGCAGTACTTC
NA,TRBV6-2/TRBV6-3,TRBJ2-4,few,CASSYLLENIQYF,TGTGCCAGCAGTTACCTACTCGAAAACATTCAGTACTTC
TRBD1,TRBV7-8,TRBJ2-5,once,CASSLATGSGETQYF,TGTGCCAGCAGCTTAGCGACAGGGTCCGGAGAGACCCAGTACTTC
NA,TRBV9,TRBJ2-6,NA,CASSVGGTGANVLTF,TGTGCCAGCAGCGTAGGGGGGACTGGGGCCAACGTCCTGACTTTC
NA,TRBV4-2,TRBJ1-4,NA,CASSQDRMVLGEKLFF,TGTGCCAGCAGCCAAGATCGGATGGTTCTCGGTGAAAAACTGTTTTTT
NA,TRBV6-5,TRBJ2-5,many,CASSYSGETQYF,TGTGCCAGCAGTTACTCTGGGGAGACCCAGTACTTC
TRBD1,TRBV10-3,TRBJ2-7,few,CATVTGDRFYEQYF,TGTGCCACCGTGACGGGGGACAGGTTCTACGAGCAGTACTTC
TRBD1,TRBV7-9,TRBJ1-5,NA,CASSLAGGAQPQHF,TGTGCCAGCAGCTTAGCAGGGGGCGCCCAGCCCCAGCATTTT
TRBD1,TRBV20-1,TRBJ2-7,few,CSATPPGQEWSYEQYF,TGCAGTGCTACGCCACCGGGACAGGAATGGTCCTACGAGCAGTACTTC
TRBD1,TRBV12-3/TRBV12-4,TRBJ1-1,few,CASSPGTGLHTEAFF,TGTGCCAGCAGTCCCGGGACAGGGTTGCACACTGAAGCTTTCTTT
TRBD1,TRBV12-5,TRBJ2-1,NA,CASGLGQGANEQFF,TGTGCTAGTGGTTTGGGACAGGGGGCGAATGAGCAGTTCTTC
TRBD2,TRBV27,TRBJ2-3,few,CASRLWTSGRKDTQYF,TGTGCCAGCCGTTTATGGACTAGCGGAAGAAAAGATACGCAGTATTTT
TRBD2,TRBV4-3,TRBJ2-1,few,CASSQGTSGRGEQFF,TGCGCCAGCAGCCAAGGGACTAGCGGGAGAGGTGAGCAGTTCTTC
TRBD2,TRBV12-3/TRBV12-4,TRBJ2-1,NA,CASRGLAGNNEQFF,TGTGCCAGCCGAGGACTAGCGGGGAACAATGAGCAGTTCTTC
TRBD2,TRBV5-1,TRBJ2-7,few,CASSPTSGSSEQYF,TGCGCCAGCAGCCCGACTAGCGGGAGTTCCGAGCAGTACTTC
NA,TRBV20-1,TRBJ2-1,NA,CSARRAAFEQFF,TGCAGTGCTAGACGGGCCGCCTTTGAGCAGTTCTTC
NA,TRBV6-2/TRBV6-3,TRBJ2-3,many,CASREPLRGDTQYF,TGTGCCAGCAGAGAACCACTGCGGGGAGATACGCAGTATTTT
NA,TRBV12-3/TRBV12-4,TRBJ2-6,once,CASSLAGRTPSGANVLTF,TGTGCCAGCAGTTTAGCGGGACGCACACCCTCTGGGGCCAACGTCCTGACTTTC
NA,TRBV15,TRBJ1-5,few,CATSRDSSNQPQHF,TGTGCCACCAGCCGTGACAGTAGCAATCAGCCCCAGCATTTT
NA,TRBV7-2,TRBJ2-5,many,CASSLSGSRETQYF,TGTGCCAGCAGCTTAAGCGGCAGTAGAGAGACCCAGTACTTC
TRBD2,TRBV20-1,TRBJ2-3,few,CSARSPGTSGGTDTQYF,TGCAGTGCTAGATCCCCCGGGACTAGCGGGGGCACAGATACGCAGTATTTT
NA,TRBV7-9,TRBJ1-6,few,CASSLSPIPNSPLHF,TGTGCCAGCAGCTTAAGTCCTATCCCGAATTCACCCCTCCACTTT
NA,TRBV24-1,TRBJ1-4,few,CATSDAAEGPGETNEKLFF,TGTGCCACCAGTGATGCTGCCGAAGGCCCCGGGGAAACTAATGAAAAACTGTTTTTT
NA,TRBV11-1,TRBJ2-2,few,CASSYRFDTGELFF,TGTGCCAGCAGCTACCGTTTCGACACCGGGGAGCTGTTTTTT
NA,TRBV4-1,TRBJ2-1,once,CASSQAAVGWDEQFF,TGCGCCAGCAGCCAAGCAGCGGTAGGTTGGGATGAGCAGTTCTTC
NA,TRBV6-4,TRBJ1-2,few,CASSAGTLSGYTF,TGTGCCAGCAGTGCCGGGACTCTTAGCGGCTACACCTTC
NA,TRBV2,TRBJ2-3,few,CASSGDTQYF,TGTGCCAGCAGTGGGGATACGCAGTATTTT
NA,TRBV12-3/TRBV12-4,TRBJ2-5,NA,CASSASHGGTQYF,TGTGCCAGCAGCGCCTCACATGGGGGGACCCAGTACTTC
TRBD2,TRBV29-1,TRBJ2-5,NA,CSVEERRGGLGMAETQYF,TGCAGCGTTGAAGAGAGACGGGGGGGCCTAGGGATGGCGGAGACCCAGTACTTC
NA,TRBV24-1,TRBJ2-7,NA,CATSEPTGPYEQYF,TGTGCCACCAGTGAGCCGACAGGTCCCTACGAGCAGTACTTC
TRBD2,TRBV6-5,TRBJ2-7,few,CASSPRLAGGPTYEQYF,TGTGCCAGCAGCCCTAGACTAGCGGGAGGCCCAACCTACGAGCAGTACTTC
NA,TRBV5-1,TRBJ1-1,once,CASSSSRTEPNTEAFF,TGCGCCAGCAGCTCATCCCGGACGGAACCGAACACTGAAGCTTTCTTT
TRBD1,TRBV19,TRBJ2-1,NA,CASRRQGLPDNEQFF,TGTGCCAGTAGGCGACAGGGGCTCCCGGACAATGAGCAGTTCTTC
NA,TRBV6-1,TRBJ1-1,few,CASSKDGNTEAFF,TGTGCCAGCAGTAAGGACGGGAACACTGAAGCTTTCTTT
TRBD1,TRBV5-1,TRBJ2-7,few,CASSRTDRPYEQYF,TGCGCCAGCAGCAGAACGGACAGGCCTTACGAGCAGTACTTC
NA,TRBV21-1,TRBJ2-7,NA,CASSKEGHGDRAHEQYF,TGTGCCAGCAGCAAAGAAGGGCATGGGGACAGGGCCCACGAGCAGTACTTC
NA,TRBV2,TRBJ2-7,few,CASREETVIYEQYF,TGTGCCAGCAGGGAGGAGACAGTCATCTACGAGCAGTACTTC
NA,TRBV5-7,TRBJ2-4,NA,CASSPASTHSSGIQYF,TGTGCCAGCAGCCCTGCCAGCACCCATAGCTCCGGCATTCAGTACTTC
NA,TRBV12-3/TRBV12-4,TRBJ2-7,NA,CATRGSSSYEQYF,TGTGCCACCCGAGGGTCTAGCTCCTACGAGCAGTACTTC
NA,TRBV2,TRBJ1-4,NA,CASSVKRTNEKLFF,TGTGCCAGCAGTGTAAAACGGACTAATGAAAAACTGTTTTTT
NA,TRBV19,TRBJ2-2,NA,CASNSRGLNTGELFF,TGTGCCAGTAACTCGCGGGGCCTTAACACCGGGGAGCTGTTTTTT
NA,TRBV7-3,TRBJ1-5,many,CASSPRGDQPQHF,TGTGCCAGCAGCCCCCGGGGGGATCAGCCCCAGCATTTT